The rows below give T cell receptor beta chains drawn from one sample of a study of shared clonotypes between healthy human individuals. TCRdb's table, derived via immunoSEQ multiplex PCR, lists solely in-frame clones and lacks some. The sample includes some 2,400,000 clones, roughly 95% of them seen just once. Sequenced: naive CD4+ T cells sorted from blood. Source of these receptors: a man aged 18 to 35 in good health. Each CDR3 is given with its conserved first and last residue. D genes are given only for firm matches.

>NA|TRBV6-4|TRBJ2-2
CASSDEGYTGELFF
TGTGCCAGCAGTGACGAAGGGTACACCGGGGAGCTGTTTTTT
>NA|TRBV5-6|TRBJ1-6
CASNLGNSPLHF
TGTGCCAGCAACCTAGGGAATTCACCCCTCCACTTT
>TRBD2|TRBV6-6|TRBJ2-7
CASTESGGAREQYF
TGTGCCAGCACCGAAAGCGGGGGGGCCCGCGAGCAGTACTTC
>NA|TRBV10-2|TRBJ2-2
CASQDGNTGELFF
TGCGCCAGCCAGGATGGAAACACCGGGGAGCTGTTTTTT
>TRBD2|TRBV9|TRBJ2-7
CASSVSSGSYEQYF
TGTGCCAGCAGCGTTTCTAGCGGGAGCTACGAGCAGTACTTC
>TRBD2|TRBV5-4|TRBJ2-3
CASSFGGRGTDTQYF
TGTGCCAGCAGCTTTGGCGGGAGGGGAACAGATACGCAGTATTTT
>NA|TRBV6-5|TRBJ1-2
CASSYRDYYGYTF
TGTGCCAGCAGTTACCGGGATTACTATGGCTACACCTTC
>NA|TRBV6-1|TRBJ1-1
CASSESVIEAFF
TGTGCCAGCAGTGAGTCAGTAATCGAAGCTTTCTTT
>NA|TRBV6-4|TRBJ1-1
CASSRGGIGAEAFF
TGTGCCAGCAGTAGGGGGGGGATTGGCGCTGAAGCTTTCTTT
>TRBD2|TRBV29-1|TRBJ2-7
CSVEDPAGSYEQYF
TGCAGCGTTGAAGACCCAGCGGGGTCCTACGAGCAGTACTTC
>NA|TRBV6-5|TRBJ1-1
CASSIGQMNTEAFF
TGTGCCAGCAGTATCGGACAGATGAACACTGAAGCTTTCTTT
>NA|TRBV6-1|TRBJ1-4
CASSDPGVNEKLFF
TGTGCCAGCAGTGATCCGGGGGTGAATGAAAAACTGTTTTTT
>NA|TRBV10-1|TRBJ2-5
CASSDREETQYF
TGCGCCAGCAGTGATCGGGAAGAGACCCAGTACTTC
>TRBD1|TRBV7-2|TRBJ1-4
CASSSRQGAPEKLFF
TGTGCCAGCAGCTCCCGACAGGGGGCCCCTGAAAAACTGTTTTTT